These 14 T cell receptor beta chains were all obtained from the same sample, sequenced in a study of OX40 agonist ivuxolimab in advanced cancers. TCRdb's table, derived via immunoSEQ multiplex PCR, lists solely in-frame clones and lacks some. The repertoire holds approximately 88,000 clones, with roughly 90% as singletons. Sequenced here: CD4+ or CD8+ T cells sorted from blood, sampled in a trial of the OX40 agonist ivuxolimab. These receptor sequences come from an adult with an advanced solid tumor such as melanoma, head and neck, liver or kidney cancer.

The V gene is TRBV19, the J gene TRBJ1-6; 9 nucleotides line up with TRBD1. Per germline, CDR1 LNHDA and CDR2 SQIVND (reference sequence). Trimming took 7 bases from V and 10 from J; bases not matched to a gene: 8. The CDR3 is 14 residues long. The CDR3 sequence is CASTADRGKSPLHF. The CDR3, as DNA: TGTGCCAGTACCGCCGACAGGGGGAAATCACCCCTCCACTTT.

The V gene is TRBV2, the J gene TRBJ2-7; TRBD1 might be the D (5 bases). There are 15 residues in the CDR3. V shed 4 bases and J shed 6 bases, with 19 bases lying between them. CDR1 SNHLY and CDR2 FYNNEI come from the germline V gene. The CDR3 bases are TGTGCCAGCAGTGCTTGCAGGGCAAATCAGTGCGAGCAGTACTTC. Translated, it gives CASSACRANQCEQYF.

The V and J genes are TRBV6-6 and TRBJ1-5; the match to TRBD1 covers 7 bases. CDR3 length equals 14 residues. V was pared by 6 bases and J by 3 bases, with 5 bases of the junction left unmatched. From germline, CDR1 is MNHNY and CDR2 SVGAGI (reference sequence). The DNA for the CDR3 is TGTGCCAGCAGACCTGGACAGGTCAATCAGCCCCAGCATTTT. Translating it yields CASRPGQVNQPQHF.

The gene calls are TRBV18 and TRBJ1-6, with D hard to call. Germline CDR1 is KGHSH and CDR2 is LQKENI. The V end lost 1 base, the J end lost 7 bases, and 8 bases lay between the germline ends. The CDR3 runs 14 residues. CDR3 sequence reads: CASSPQGVNSPLHF. CDR3 nucleotide sequence: TGTGCCAGCTCACCACAGGGTGTGAATTCACCCCTCCACTTT.

This clone has a single count. The chain links TRBV9 to TRBJ1-6; D may be TRBD1 (6 bases). Trimming shortened V by 3 bases and J by 9 bases, and 13 bases separated the two germline ends. Germline loops: CDR1 SGDLS, CDR2 YYNGEE. There are 14 residues in the CDR3. CDR3 sequence reads: CASSARDTLSPLHF. As DNA, the CDR3 is TGTGCCAGCAGCGCCCGGGACACCCTTTCACCCCTCCACTTT.

The chain combines TRBV14 with TRBJ2-2; D gene unclear. From germline, CDR1 is SGHDN and CDR2 FVKESK. Trimming removed 4 bases at V and 1 base at J, with 16 bases between. The CDR3 runs to 17 residues. The CDR3 spells CASSPLRHTGNTGELFF. CDR3 bases: TGTGCCAGCAGCCCCCTTAGACATACCGGGAACACCGGGGAGCTGTTTTTT.

This chain connects TRBV30 to TRBJ2-3; no clear D gene. Germline V gene data show CDR1 as GTSNPN and CDR2 as SVGIG (reference sequence). The CDR3 is made up of 13 amino acids. Trimming left V 4 bases short and J 1 base short, with 9 bases between. CDR3 sequence: CAWKTGGTDTQYF. CDR3 in DNA: TGTGCCTGGAAGACGGGTGGCACAGATACGCAGTATTTT.

CDR3 amino acids: CASSRGGEKLFF. In nucleotides, the CDR3 is TGTGCCAGCAGCCGAGGGGGCGAAAAACTGTTTTTT. The chain uses TRBV6-5 and TRBJ1-4; 7 bases fit TRBD1. The CDR3 is 12 residues long. CDR1 is MNHEY, CDR2 SVGAGI, per germline. Trimming cost V 6 bases and J 8 bases; bases outside gene matches: 3.

The chain combines TRBV27 with TRBJ2-3, with D perhaps assigned TRBD1 or TRBD2 (5 bases each). Germline V gene data show CDR1 as MNHEY and CDR2 as SMNVEV (reference sequence). V lost 2 bases and J lost 4, with 22 bases in between. This CDR3 is 18 amino acids long. CDR3 protein: CASSLEGPRWTKPDTQYF. DNA of the CDR3: TGTGCCAGCAGTTTAGAGGGGCCCCGATGGACCAAACCAGATACGCAGTATTTT.

The J gene is TRBJ2-3, the V gene TRBV6-1; D call uncertain. V was clipped by 5 bases and J by 2 bases, with 14 bases between them. Per the germline V gene, CDR1 is MNHNS and CDR2 is SASEGT. The CDR3 has 15 residues. The CDR3 reads CASSPQSGVTDTQYF. CDR3 coding DNA: TGTGCCAGCAGTCCACAATCTGGGGTCACAGATACGCAGTATTTT.

Only a few counts were recorded for this clone. The CDR3 sequence: CASSPAPGANVLTF. The DNA for the CDR3 is TGTGCCAGCAGCCCAGCCCCGGGGGCCAACGTCCTGACTTTC. The chain links TRBV7-8 to TRBJ2-6, with D hard to call. CDR1 and CDR2 (germline): SGHVS, FQNEAQ. Trimming left V 5 bases short and J 4 bases short, with 9 bases between. This CDR3 is 14 amino acids long.

This clone was counted once. This chain joins TRBV14 and TRBJ2-7; possible D gene TRBD2, 6 bases. In germline, CDR1 is SGHDN, CDR2 FVKESK. The CDR3 contains 15 residues. Between the trimmed V and J ends, which lost 5 bases and 6 bases, there was a span of 20 bases. CDR3: CASSGSSVKASEQYF. The CDR3 DNA follows: TGTGCCAGCAGCGGATCTAGCGTCAAAGCCTCCGAGCAGTACTTC.

The V gene is TRBV7-9, the J gene TRBJ2-5; TRBD2 matches at 11 bases. The V gene end was trimmed by 5 bases and the J gene end by 2 bases; junction bases not matched to a gene: 10. The CDR3 totals 17 residues. Germline V gene lookup returns CDR1 SEHNR and CDR2 FQNEAQ (reference sequence). The CDR3 spells CASSTPASGGPQETQYF. The CDR3 nucleotides are TGTGCCAGCAGCACTCCGGCTAGCGGGGGGCCACAAGAGACCCAGTACTTC. Complete variable domain (other parts from reference TRBV7-9 and TRBJ2-5): DTGVSQNPRHKITKRGQNVTFRCDPISEHNRLYWYRQTLGQGPEFLTYFQNEAQLEKSRLLSDRFSAERPKGSFSTLEIQRTEQGDSAMYLCASSTPASGGPQETQYFGPGTRLLVL.

This chain uses TRBV15 with TRBJ2-2; the match to TRBD2 covers 7 bases. Trimming at V came to 0 bases and at J to 7 bases, leaving 2 bases not matched to a gene. CDR3 length equals 14 residues. CDR1 LNHNV and CDR2 YYDKDF come from the germline V gene (reference sequence). For the CDR3, the DNA is TGTGCCACCAGCAGAGAAAGGACTAGCGGGGAGCTGTTTTTT. Translation gives CATSRERTSGELFF.